Each of the 18 T cell receptor beta chains below was sequenced from the same sample in a study of shared clonotypes between healthy human individuals. Method: immunoSEQ multiplex PCR; TCRdb's copy keeps in-frame clones and lacks some. Here the sample spans some 2.3 million clones, 85% to 95% being singletons. The specimen was naive CD4+ T cells from PBMCs. Subset here: CD45RA+ positively selected. The receptor source for this set is a man aged 18 to 29 in good health. Some clones in this sample may be carry-over from other donors' samples.

The rearrangement joins TRBV11-2 to TRBJ2-7, with D uncertain. The CDR3 length is 10 residues. With 0 bases removed from V and 6 bases from J, the gap between germline ends came to 0 bases. Per germline, CDR1 SGHAT and CDR2 FQNNGV. In DNA, the CDR3 is TGTGCCAGCAGCTTAGACGAGCAGTACTTC. Residues: CASSLDEQYF.

This clone was observed a single time. The chain combines TRBV28 with TRBJ1-2; D is undetermined. Germline CDR1 and CDR2: MDHEN and SYDVKM. This CDR3 is built from 13 residues. V lost 6 bases to trimming and J lost 5 bases, with 13 bases between them. CDR3 DNA: TGTGCCAGCAGGGCGGCATCGGTTTATGGCTACACCTTC. Translating it yields CASRAASVYGYTF.

The V gene is TRBV6-6, the J gene TRBJ2-1, with 7 bases aligning to TRBD2. This CDR3 is 16 amino acids long. V trimming: 7 bases; J trimming: 0 bases; junction bases outside the gene matches: 9. Germline assignment: CDR1 MNHNY and CDR2 SVGAGI (reference sequence). The CDR3 DNA reads TGTGCCAGCACCAAGGCCGGCGGGAGCTCCTACAATGAGCAGTTCTTC. Encoded protein: CASTKAGGSSYNEQFF.

Details on this clone: Additional DNA sequences in this sample encode the identical CDR3. The CDR3: CASSIRQGGNQPQHF. CDR3 nucleotides: TGTGCCAGTAGTATACGACAGGGGGGCAATCAGCCCCAGCATTTT. The J gene is TRBJ1-5, the V gene TRBV19; TRBD1 matches 9 bases. CDR3 length: 15 amino acids. The V gene's germline CDR1 is LNHDA and CDR2 SQIVND (reference sequence). V trimming: 2 bases; J trimming: 2 bases; junction bases outside the gene matches: 1.

This clone has only one observation. The J gene is TRBJ2-7, the V gene TRBV6-6, with D possibly matching TRBD1 (5 bases). Trimming took 2 bases from V and 6 from J, leaving 14 bases between them. Germline V gene data show CDR1 as MNHNY and CDR2 as SVGAGI (reference sequence). This CDR3 is built from 14 residues. DNA for the CDR3: TGTGCCAGCAGTTACGGGGTACAGGCCGGCGAGCAGTACTTC. Translating it yields CASSYGVQAGEQYF.

CDR3 DNA: TGTGCCAGCAGCCAAGCCTCCGGGACACTCTCCACAGATACGCAGTATTTT. It encodes CASSQASGTLSTDTQYF. V and J are TRBV14 and TRBJ2-3; D is perhaps TRBD1 (6 bases). The CDR3 is 17 residues long. Trimming cost V 1 base and J 2 bases, with 16 bases left between them. Germline assignment: CDR1 SGHDN and CDR2 FVKESK.

The chain is built from TRBV6-1 and TRBJ2-3, with D perhaps TRBD1 (5 bases). The CDR3 covers 14 residues. Trimming pared 6 bases from V and 2 bases from J, leaving 12 bases between. The germline V gene encodes CDR1 MNHNS and CDR2 SASEGT. The CDR3, as DNA: TGTGCCAGCAGCCCCGACAGAATCACAGATACGCAGTATTTT. It is translated as CASSPDRITDTQYF.

The gene calls are TRBV7-6 and TRBJ1-4; the D gene is possibly TRBD1 (5 bases). Germline V gene lookup returns CDR1 SGHVS and CDR2 FNYEAQ. The germline V and J ends were trimmed by 3 bases and 7 bases, with 15 bases remaining between them. The CDR3 totals 15 residues. CDR3 sequence (DNA): TGTGCCAGCAGCTTCCCCGGGACCGGATTTGAAAAACTGTTTTTT. Protein product: CASSFPGTGFEKLFF.

V is TRBV12-5 and J is TRBJ2-3, with 8 bases identical to TRBD1. J was trimmed by 9 bases and V by 4 bases; bases with no gene match: 6. This CDR3 has 13 amino acids. CDR1 and CDR2 (germline): LGHNT, FRNRAP. The CDR3 spells CASGSSDRVTQYF. In DNA, the CDR3 is TGTGCTAGTGGTTCCTCGGACAGGGTAACGCAGTATTTT.

This chain joins TRBV9 and TRBJ2-7, with D uncertain. From germline, CDR1 is SGDLS and CDR2 YYNGEE. The CDR3 extends over 15 amino acids. Trimming cost V 0 bases and J 3 bases, with 13 bases left between them. In DNA form, the CDR3 reads TGTGCCAGCAGCGTAGGCCAGGAAACCCTCTACGAGCAGTACTTC. The encoded protein is CASSVGQETLYEQYF. Full variable domain (remainder filled in from reference TRBV9 and TRBJ2-7): DSGVTQTPKHLITATGQRVTLRCSPRSGDLSVYWYQQSLDQGLQFLIQYYNGEERAKGNILERFSAQQFPDLHSELNLSSLELGDSALYFCASSVGQETLYEQYFGPGTRLTVT.

This clone was seen a single time. V is TRBV19 and J is TRBJ1-4; D is perhaps TRBD1 (6 bases). V gave up 11 bases and J gave up 7 bases, with 20 bases separating them. The CDR3 has 14 amino acids. Germline V gives CDR1 LNHDA, CDR2 SQIVND (reference sequence). CDR3 protein: CAARHGGQGEKLFF. The CDR3 DNA follows: TGTGCCGCCCGACACGGGGGACAAGGTGAAAAACTGTTTTTT.

The CDR3 DNA follows: TGTGCCAGCTCACCGACACAGGAGACAGATACGCAGTATTTT. Its translation: CASSPTQETDTQYF. The chain employs TRBV18 and TRBJ2-3, with a tentative D call TRBD1 (5 bases). Germline V gene data show CDR1 as KGHSH and CDR2 as LQKENI. V was trimmed by 3 bases and J by 3 bases, leaving 10 bases between them. The CDR3 is made up of 14 amino acids.

The chain combines TRBV5-6 with TRBJ1-3, with D tentatively TRBD1 (5 bases). CDR3 length: 17 residues. The germline V gene has CDR1 SGHDT and CDR2 YYEEEE. V dropped 2 bases and J dropped 3 bases, with 18 bases sitting between them. The CDR3 loop reads CASSLTWGVSSGNTIYF. In DNA, the CDR3 is TGTGCCAGCAGCTTAACATGGGGGGTTTCGAGTGGAAACACCATATATTTT.

The V gene is TRBV27, the J gene TRBJ1-5; unclear D gene. In germline, CDR1 is MNHEY, CDR2 SMNVEV (reference sequence). The CDR3 extends over 13 amino acids. Between the trimmed V and J ends, which lost 8 bases and 6 bases, there was a span of 14 bases. In DNA, the CDR3 is TGTGCCAGCGCCAATGGGAGGCGTCAGCCCCAGCATTTT. Amino acid sequence: CASANGRRQPQHF.

V usage is TRBV5-1 and J usage is TRBJ2-7, with D perhaps given as TRBD1 or TRBD2 (5 bases each). Trimming pared 6 bases from V and 2 bases from J, leaving 18 bases between. This CDR3 comprises 15 residues. The germline CDR1 and CDR2 sequences are SGHRS and YFSETQ. The CDR3 DNA follows: TGCGCCAGCACCGGGGCCCCGGGGTCGACCTACGAGCAGTACTTC. Amino acids: CASTGAPGSTYEQYF.

The chain links TRBV10-3 to TRBJ1-1; the D gene is possibly TRBD1 (6 bases). The V end was cut by 1 base, the J end by 4 bases, with 7 bases between. The length of the CDR3 is 13 residues. The germline CDR1 and CDR2 sequences are ENHRY and SYGVKD. This chain's CDR3 is CAISEFRGTEAFF. The CDR3 bases are TGTGCCATCAGTGAGTTCAGGGGCACTGAAGCTTTCTTT.

This clone was counted a single time. The chain links TRBV4-3 to TRBJ1-3; D call uncertain. CDR1 is LGHNA, CDR2 YSLEER, per germline. Trimming took 0 bases from V and 4 from J, leaving 10 bases between them. The CDR3 runs 15 residues. CDR3 residues: CASSQDPSRGNTIYF. The CDR3, as DNA: TGCGCCAGCAGCCAAGATCCGTCCAGGGGAAACACCATATATTTT.

V usage is TRBV19 and J usage is TRBJ1-1; D perhaps matches TRBD1 (5 bases). CDR3 size: 12 residues. V was pared by 8 bases and J by 4 bases, with 11 bases between. Germline V gives CDR1 LNHDA, CDR2 SQIVND (reference sequence). The CDR3 spells CASASGSTEAFF. The CDR3 DNA reads TGTGCCAGTGCTTCAGGGAGCACTGAAGCTTTCTTT.